This record looks at one T cell receptor beta chain sequence and its context. The V gene's germline CDR1 is SGHVS and CDR2 FQNEAQ. The CDR3 sequence is 15 residues long. V was pared by 1 base and J by 5 bases, with 13 bases between. This sample is drawn from a study of OX40 agonist ivuxolimab in advanced cancers. Profiling relied on immunoSEQ multiplex PCR, and the TCRdb table lists in-frame clones only, not all of them. The sample records 59,000 or so clones, less than 85% being singletons. The receptor's source is an adult with an advanced solid tumor such as melanoma, head and neck, liver or kidney cancer. The sequences come from CD4+ or CD8+ T cells sorted from blood, collected in a trial of the OX40 agonist ivuxolimab. The V call is TRBV7-8, the J call TRBJ2-3; possibly TRBD1 for D (6 bases). The CDR3 spells CASSLGPGAQDTQYF. CDR3 coding DNA: TGTGCCAGCAGCTTAGGGCCAGGGGCACAAGATACGCAGTATTTT.